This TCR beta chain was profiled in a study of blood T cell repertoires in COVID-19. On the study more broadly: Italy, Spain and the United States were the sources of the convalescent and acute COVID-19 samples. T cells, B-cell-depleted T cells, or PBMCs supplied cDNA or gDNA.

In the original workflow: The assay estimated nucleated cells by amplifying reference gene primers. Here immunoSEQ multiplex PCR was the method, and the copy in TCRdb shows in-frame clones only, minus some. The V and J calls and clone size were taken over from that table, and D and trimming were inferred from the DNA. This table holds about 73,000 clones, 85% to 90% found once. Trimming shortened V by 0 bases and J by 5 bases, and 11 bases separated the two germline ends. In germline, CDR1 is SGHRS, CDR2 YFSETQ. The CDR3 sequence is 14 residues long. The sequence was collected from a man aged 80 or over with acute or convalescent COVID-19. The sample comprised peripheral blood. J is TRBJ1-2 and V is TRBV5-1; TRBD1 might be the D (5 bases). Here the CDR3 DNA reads TGCGCCAGCAGCTTGGAAGGGGTCAGATATGGCTACACCTTC. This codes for CASSLEGVRYGYTF. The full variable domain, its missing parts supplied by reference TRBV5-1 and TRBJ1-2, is KAGVTQTPRYLIKTRGQQVTLSCSPISGHRSVSWYQQTPGQGLQFLFEYFSETQRNKGNFPGRFSGRQFSNSRSEMNVSTLELGDSALYLCASSLEGVRYGYTFGSGTRLTVV.